The sequence of this TCR beta chain was determined in a study of T cell repertoires in cytomegalovirus infection. At the level of the study: CMV infection plus the matching HLA type was flagged by public TCR beta signatures. Regarding the study as a whole: Clonotype analysis showed dominance of the ex vivo response by HLA-C-restricted CMV-specific TCR beta clonotypes. People with CMV and the relevant HLA were identified by cumulative public TCR beta family frequency.

TCRdb fed the reads into MiXCR, producing one record per CDR3 protein. Counted here are 310,000 or so distinct CDR3 sequences, about 8.8% occurring once; the ten biggest clones make up approximately 2.3%. The CDR3 is 12 residues long. Germline V gene sequence: CDR1 DFQATT, CDR2 SNEGSKA (reference sequence). This clonotype has a count of ten or more. Its target is unknown. The chain links TRBV20-1 to TRBJ1-1; 7 bases agree with TRBD1. The sequencing input was PBMCs. The origin of this receptor is a human donor in good health (CMV status not recorded). Some clones in this sample may be carry-over from other donors' samples. The CDR3 loop reads CSADRTNTEAFF. CDR3 coding DNA: TGCAGCGCGGACAGGACGAACACTGAAGCTTTCTTT.